These 9 T cell receptor beta chains came from one sample sequenced in a study of CD8 T cells in Susac syndrome. With random hexamers, roughly 0.45 to 1 ug RNA was reverse transcribed. Using its own MiXCR run on the immunoSEQ multiplex PCR reads, TCRdb lists one record per CDR3 protein. The profile covers approximately 300,000 distinct CDR3 sequences, with 89% appearing a single time and roughly 0.17% taken by the ten largest. What was sequenced was CD8+ T cells from PBMCs. The receptors come from a human donor with multiple sclerosis.

The chain uses TRBV20-1 and TRBJ2-1, with 8 positions matching TRBD2. CDR1 and CDR2 (germline): DFQATT, SNEGSKA (reference sequence). This CDR3 has 15 amino acids. The J segment lost 1 base and the V segment lost 6 bases, leaving 8 bases of the junction unmatched. As DNA, the CDR3 is TGCAGTGCGGGGAGCGGGAGAACTTCCTACAATGAGCAGTTCTTC. Translation: CSAGSGRTSYNEQFF.

The chain couples TRBV28 to TRBJ2-1, with 8 bases identical to TRBD2. The trim removed 5 bases at V and 2 bases at J, leaving 5 bases unmatched. CDR1 and CDR2 from the germline V gene are MDHEN and SYDVKM. CDR3 size: 15 residues. The DNA for the CDR3 is TGTGCCAGCAGTCTGGGACTAGTCGCCTACAATGAGCAGTTCTTC. Translating gives CASSLGLVAYNEQFF.

The chain has TRBV15 and TRBJ1-6, with TRBD1 matching over 7 bases. J lost 0 bases, V lost 8 bases, and 4 bases had no gene match. This CDR3 spans 15 amino acids. Per germline, CDR1 LNHNV and CDR2 YYDKDF (reference sequence). The CDR3 reads CATGTESSYNSPLHF. The CDR3 DNA follows: TGTGCCACCGGGACAGAAAGCTCCTATAATTCACCCCTCCACTTT.

This chain uses TRBV12-3 or TRBV12-4 with TRBJ1-5, with 7 nucleotides matching TRBD1. The CDR3 extends over 18 amino acids. With 0 bases clipped from V and 5 bases from J, the junction kept 13 bases outside the gene matches. CDR3 residues: CASSLALRQGERDQPQHF. CDR3 nucleotides: TGTGCCAGCAGTTTAGCCCTACGACAGGGCGAGCGGGATCAGCCCCAGCATTTT.

This chain joins TRBV6-4 and TRBJ2-1; maybe TRBD2 (6 bases). The ends were cut back, 1 base at V and 9 bases at J, with 10 bases in the middle. The germline CDR1 and CDR2 sequences are MRHNA and SNTAGT. This CDR3 region has 13 residues. The CDR3 is CASSDWAGSEQFF. The CDR3 DNA reads TGTGCCAGCAGTGACTGGGCGGGATCTGAGCAGTTCTTC.

The gene calls are TRBV21-1 and TRBJ1-1. TRBV21-1 is listed as a pseudogene. This CDR3 contains 13 residues. The DNA of the CDR3 is TGTGCCAGCAGAAAGTTTTCCAAGGTAGTTGCTTTCTTT. As protein: CASRKFSKVVAFF.

The chain has TRBV6-5 and TRBJ1-2; possibly TRBD1 for D (6 bases). The germline gives CDR1 MNHEY, CDR2 SVGAGI. The length of the CDR3 is 17 residues. V lost 4 bases and J 2 bases, leaving 20 bases between the germline ends. This chain's CDR3 is CASSFRRPGGLNYGYTF. The CDR3 nucleotides read TGTGCCAGCAGTTTCCGACGCCCCGGGGGCCTCAACTATGGCTACACCTTC.

The rearrangement joins TRBV25-1 to TRBJ2-7; possible D gene TRBD2, 6 bases. The V end lost 3 bases, the J end lost 5 bases, and 11 bases lay between the germline ends. The CDR3 spans 13 residues. CDR1 and CDR2 from the germline V gene are MGHDK and SYGVNS. The CDR3 bases are TGTGCCAGCAGTGATGGCAGGAGGGACGAGCAGTACTTC. It is translated as CASSDGRRDEQYF.

This clonotype was seen once. The genes are TRBV6-4 and TRBJ2-3; 7 nucleotides align to TRBD1. Germline-derived CDR1 and CDR2 are MRHNA and SNTAGT. The CDR3 runs 14 residues. After removal of 0 bases from V and 8 bases from J, the junction contained 5 bases not matched to a gene. Here the CDR3 reads CASSDSLDRATQYF. The DNA for the CDR3 is TGTGCCAGCAGTGACTCGCTTGACAGGGCTACGCAGTATTTT.